This T cell receptor (beta chain) derives from a study of blood T cell repertoires in COVID-19 (dated by TCRdb to the early 2020s). Describing the broader study: Samples covering the acute and convalescent phases of COVID-19 were provided by collaborators in the United States, Italy and Spain. The material from the prospective study consisted of cDNA or gDNA derived from T cells, B-cell-depleted T cells, or PBMCs. The dataset comprised deeply sampled blood TCRbeta repertoires from subjects exposed to, actively infected with, or recovered from COVID-19. The repertoires were released in a freely available public database intended as a resource for research on the immune response to SARS-CoV-2. Samples came from the ongoing ImmuneRACE study (first 160 participants) plus 1,254 subjects from 6 global collaborators. Nearly every sample came with metadata listing a de-identified subject ID, COVID-19 status, age in years and sex. Where HLA class I and class II types were available, the types were taken from metadata supplied by the sample provider, not from assay-based typing.

The germline V gene (reference sequence) yields LGHDT for CDR1 and YNNKEL for CDR2. The germline ends are 3 bases apart after V is trimmed by 3 bases and J by 0 bases. The CDR3 goes from the cysteine to the phenylalanine over 12 residues. This entry keeps only the CDR3 DNA: 36 bases, framed from base 1. At one collaborating source in Seattle, patients were enrolled during active infection and were followed longitudinally through the course of disease. Each collaborating institution followed its own protocols to collect whole blood in K2EDTA tubes. For TCRbeta analysis, collaborator samples were shipped as frozen whole blood, as isolated PBMCs, or as DNA extracted from either sample type. TCRbeta CDR3 regions were amplified from genomic DNA using the immunoSEQ Assay, a bias-controlled multiplex PCR. In the authors' own workflow: Nucleated cell counts per sample were estimated from amplification of reference gene primers within the assay. To quantify the absolute abundance of each unique TCRbeta CDR3 rearrangement, sequence reads were collapsed and filtered. Productive Simpson clonality was computed per sample as the square root of Simpson's diversity index over productive rearrangements. Here the immuneACCESS table is served through TCRdb, limited to in-frame sequences with V and J called. Missing clones are a known gap in these copies; in checked studies unresolved V genes cover under half, and the rest lacks a known reason. For V, J and clone size, that table is used; D and trimming come from the DNA. This sample holds roughly 240,000 clones; 75% to 85% were observed only once. Jointly, the top ten make up more than 4.5% of the sample.

About this clone: Its cognate antigen has yet to be identified. No quality values exist for individual bases; no much larger clone is one base distant.

The research as a whole found: The amount of clinical and demographic metadata varied by source and participant and was provided uncurated.

The chain is assembled from TRBV3-1 (or the pseudogene TRBV3-2) and TRBJ2-7, with the D gene not clear enough to name. Sequencing used peripheral blood. This receptor was obtained from a middle-aged man with COVID-19, enrolled during active disease. The CDR3 reads CASSHYSYEQYF. The nucleotides read TGTGCCAGCAGCCATTACTCCTACGAGCAGTACTTC.